This T cell receptor beta chain was retrieved from a study of CD8 T cells in Susac syndrome. Germline V gene data show CDR1 as SGHTA and CDR2 as FQGNSA. Trimming pared 5 bases from V and 2 bases from J, leaving 16 bases between. The CDR3 spans 15 residues. A quantity of about 0.45 to 1 ug RNA underwent reverse transcription using random hexamers. TCRdb itself ran the immunoSEQ multiplex PCR reads through MiXCR, one entry per CDR3 protein. The sample holds roughly 200,000 distinct CDR3 sequences; about 95% are singletons and the top ten take approximately 0.1%. Material: CD4+ T cells from PBMCs. The clonotype originates from a human donor in good health. This sequence joins TRBV7-2 and TRBJ2-7; possible D gene TRBD2, 6 bases. CDR3 coding DNA: TGTGCCAGCAGCCGCCTTAGCGGTCCTCCCTACGAGCAGTACTTC. This gives the protein CASSRLSGPPYEQYF.